This T cell receptor beta chain was recorded in a study of vaccination and CD4 T cells after COVID-19. Overall study: Control cultures, each given a CEFX pool, an HIV-1 Nef pool, or no peptide, were included.

Study findings and constraints: This study had few convalescent patients and no early post-infection samples. For convalescent patients, a median around 89% of reactive clones surfaced exclusively after vaccination.

A word on this clonotype: Its antigen is not known.

Sequenced with the Oncomine TCR Beta short-read assay was DNA taken from cultured CD4+ T cells. Genomic DNA was drawn out of CD4+ T cells grown in culture. Each CDR3 protein is one row after TCRdb ran MiXCR on the PCR reads. The profile covers some 12,000 distinct CDR3 sequences, with around 80% appearing a single time and 10% taken by the ten largest. The ends were cut back, 0 bases at V and 0 bases at J, with 9 bases in the middle. Germline assignment: CDR1 SEHNR and CDR2 FQNEAQ (reference sequence). The CDR3 contains 15 residues. As to treatment: roughly 11-day PBMC culture with coronavirus spike peptide pools or control peptides (ViraFEST assay).

The sequence was obtained from a human donor who had recovered from COVID-19. Sequences were obtained from CD4+ T cells from blood, cultured in vitro. The chain carries TRBV7-9 and TRBJ2-7; D is unresolved. For the CDR3, the DNA is TGTGCCAGCAGCTTAGCGGGATTGCTCTCCTACGAGCAGTACTTC. Protein sequence: CASSLAGLLSYEQYF.